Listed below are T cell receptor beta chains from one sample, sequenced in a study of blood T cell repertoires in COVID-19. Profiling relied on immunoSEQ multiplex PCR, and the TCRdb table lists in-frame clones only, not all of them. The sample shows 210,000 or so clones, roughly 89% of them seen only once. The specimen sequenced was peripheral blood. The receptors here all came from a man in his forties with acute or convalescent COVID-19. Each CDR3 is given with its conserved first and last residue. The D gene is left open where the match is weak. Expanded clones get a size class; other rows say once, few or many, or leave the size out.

CASTPSGESYNEQFF	TGCGCCAGCACCCCTAGCGGGGAGTCCTACAATGAGCAGTTCTTC	.	TRBD2	TRBV5-1	TRBJ2-1
CASSPSGQSNEKLFF	TGTGCCAGCAGCCCCTCGGGACAAAGTAATGAAAAACTGTTTTTT	.	.	TRBV7-9	TRBJ1-4
CASSLVQGEEKLFF	TGTGCCAGCAGCTTGGTACAGGGCGAGGAAAAACTGTTTTTT	.	.	TRBV7-9	TRBJ1-4
CASSLVGHGTSGVETQYF	TGTGCCAGCAGCTTAGTTGGTCATGGGACTAGCGGGGTGGAGACCCAGTACTTC	.	TRBD2	TRBV7-6	TRBJ2-5
CASSLTGPSNTGELFF	TGCGCCAGCAGCTTGACAGGGCCCTCGAACACCGGGGAGCTGTTTTTT	.	.	TRBV5-1	TRBJ2-2
CAWSVQGGTIPLHF	TGTGCCTGGAGTGTTCAGGGGGGAACTATTCCCCTCCACTTT	.	TRBD1	TRBV30	TRBJ1-6
CASTPISRTGELFF	TGTGCCAGCACCCCGATTAGTAGAACCGGGGAGCTGTTTTTT	.	.	TRBV3-1/TRBV3-2	TRBJ2-2
CASSPPGTGYRYEQYF	TGTGCCAGCAGCCCACCCGGGACAGGGTATAGGTACGAGCAGTACTTC	.	TRBD1	TRBV3-1/TRBV3-2	TRBJ2-7
CASSPQLAGGQNEQFF	TGTGCCAGTAGTCCCCAACTAGCGGGGGGACAAAATGAGCAGTTCTTC	few	TRBD2	TRBV19	TRBJ2-1
CASSIPRTGGGYTF	TGTGCCAGTAGTATCCCCAGGACAGGGGGTGGCTACACCTTC	once	TRBD1	TRBV19	TRBJ1-2
CASRPRGIFYGYTF	TGTGCCAGCAGGCCTAGGGGCATCTTCTATGGCTACACCTTC	.	.	TRBV6-5	TRBJ1-2
CASSRGQGEGAFF	TGCGCCAGCAGCAGAGGACAGGGAGAGGGAGCTTTCTTT	.	TRBD1	TRBV5-1	TRBJ1-1